The text below deals with one T cell receptor (beta chain). V lost 3 bases, J lost 6 bases, and 13 bases stayed unmatched. Germline lookup yields CDR1 KGHSH and CDR2 LQKENI. This CDR3 region has 16 residues. Original handling: From reference gene primer amplification, estimates of nucleated cell counts were derived. TCRdb keeps only in-frame clones here, not all; method: immunoSEQ multiplex PCR. Clonal size and the V and J genes are those of that table, whereas D and trimming came from the DNA. Of 100,000 to 130,000 clones in the sample, more than 70% are singletons; the top ten hold nearly 5%. This sample is drawn from a study of blood T cell repertoires in COVID-19. Overall study context: In each case, the material was cDNA or gDNA derived from T cells, B-cell-depleted T cells, or PBMCs.

V gene TRBV18 combines with J gene TRBJ2-7; 8 bases are shared with TRBD1. Sequencing was performed on peripheral blood. This receptor was obtained from a man aged 40-55 years with active or convalescent COVID-19. The CDR3 here is CASSPGTGERRREQYF. CDR3 bases: TGTGCCAGCTCACCCGGGACAGGAGAACGAAGGCGCGAGCAGTACTTC.